The 5 T cell receptor beta chains reported below all come from one sample, sequenced in a study of blood T cell repertoires in COVID-19. TCRdb's table, derived via immunoSEQ multiplex PCR, lists solely in-frame clones and lacks some. The data show over 100,000 clones, roughly 78% seen once. Source material: peripheral blood. These receptors originate from a man in his 60s with active or convalescent COVID-19.

The sample holds many counts of this clone. The J gene is TRBJ2-2, the V gene TRBV27; 10 bases fit TRBD1. Germline CDR1 MNHEY, CDR2 SMNVEV (reference sequence). The V and J ends lost 3 bases and 6 bases, in that order; junction bases with no gene match: 7. This CDR3 has 16 amino acids. In DNA, the CDR3 is TGTGCCAGCAGTTTGGTCCCGGGACAGGGGTCCGGGGAGCTGTTTTTT. Translation gives CASSLVPGQGSGELFF.

This sequence joins TRBV6-5 and TRBJ2-7; TRBD1 might be the D (6 bases). The CDR3 loop spans 14 amino acids. Trimming shortened V by 0 bases and J by 5 bases, and 11 bases separated the two germline ends. CDR1 and CDR2 from the germline V gene are MNHEY and SVGAGI. The CDR3 reads CASSYSGQSDEQYF. The CDR3 DNA follows: TGTGCCAGCAGTTACTCTGGACAGTCGGACGAGCAGTACTTC.

The chain carries TRBV18 and TRBJ2-1; no clear D. Between the trimmed V and J ends, which lost 5 bases and 8 bases, there was a span of 10 bases. Looked up from germline, CDR1 is KGHSH and CDR2 is LQKENI. The CDR3 loop spans 12 amino acids. This CDR3 reads CASSTSSDEQFF. The CDR3 DNA follows: TGTGCCAGCTCAACATCGAGCGATGAGCAGTTCTTC.

This rearrangement joins TRBV3-1 (or the pseudogene TRBV3-2) to TRBJ2-5; a possible D gene is TRBD1 (5 bases). The germline V and J ends were trimmed by 0 bases and 4 bases, with 6 bases remaining between them. Germline CDR1 is LGHDT and CDR2 is YNNKEL (reference sequence). The CDR3 totals 13 residues. DNA of the CDR3: TGTGCCAGCAGCCAAGAGACAGCAGAGACCCAGTACTTC. Its translation: CASSQETAETQYF.

The chain is built from TRBV19 and TRBJ2-7; TRBD2 agrees at 10 bases. Looked up from germline, CDR1 is LNHDA and CDR2 is SQIVND (reference sequence). The CDR3 is 14 amino acids. V trimming: 7 bases; J trimming: 4 bases; junction bases outside the gene matches: 7. CDR3 coding DNA: TGTGCCAGTATGGATCGGACTAGCGGTTACGAGCAGTACTTC. Translating it yields CASMDRTSGYEQYF.